This TCR beta chain was sequenced during a study of PD-1 blockade in classical Hodgkin lymphoma (TCRdb year 2020). Turning to the overall study: Nivolumab dosing was 3 mg/kg intravenously every 2 weeks, continuing until either disease progression or unacceptable toxicity. The study used TCR beta sequencing and CyTOF to define a peripheral blood immune signature of response to PD-1 blockade in classical Hodgkin lymphoma. The investigation overall reported the following: Patients starting nivolumab less than 1 year after ASCT had lower diversity and were excluded from later analyses to avoid confounding by immune reconstitution. A significant rise by C4D1 was seen in CD4+ but not CD8+ TCR diversity (p=0.0027 vs p=0.16), with the rise being most apparent in complete responders (p=0.02). The study covered only a single clinical trial cohort, and the causes of the repertoire differences, possibly disease activity or prior therapy, were still not defined. Baseline TCR diversity was reported as lower in newly diagnosed patients than in healthy donors, and lower still in relapsed/refractory patients. Baseline diversity similar to that of newly diagnosed patients was observed in trial patients achieving complete response, whereas significantly lower diversity was observed in partial responders and progressors.

In the paper's terms, the time point label means: cycle 4 day 1 (C4D1), after 6 weeks of nivolumab. Relapse after autologous stem cell transplantation had occurred in all trial patients, and cohorts A, B and C were distinguished by prior brentuximab vedotin exposure. CD8+ T cells were purified from thawed PBMCs by magnetic negative selection with a Miltenyi CD8+ T cell isolation kit. The trial cohort comprised some 60 patients with relapsed/refractory classical Hodgkin lymphoma whose best overall responses were complete response, partial response or progressive disease. In the multi-cohort phase II CheckMate 205 trial, trial patients received single-agent nivolumab. Best overall response was determined by an independent review committee according to the 2007 International Working Group response criteria. Trial PBMCs were obtained immediately prior to nivolumab initiation (C1D1) and on therapy at cycle 2 day 1 and cycle 4 day 1. Peripheral blood was collected in 8 mL Vacutainer Cell Preparation Tubes, from which PBMCs were isolated by centrifugation and then cryopreserved. Purified CD4+ and CD8+ fractions were generated only in cases for which an additional PBMC sample was available. On LS columns in a quadroMACS separator, the magnetically labelled cells were depleted, and the flow-through was collected as the purified fraction.

The germline V gene (reference sequence) sets CDR1 to PRHDT and CDR2 to FYEKMQ. The CDR3, cysteine through phenylalanine, is 14 amino acids long. The entry retains the CDR3 DNA only, 42 bases that are in frame from base 1. Relative to germline, V is 5 bases shorter and J is 2 bases shorter, with 13 bases between their ends. This clone appeared once. The antigen this receptor binds is unknown. No much larger clone exists at a distance of one base, and base qualities are not known. Genomic DNA was extracted with the Qiagen DNeasy kit from unsorted PBMCs and from negatively selected CD4+ and CD8+ fractions. Using primers that anneal to V and J segments, immunoSEQ multiplex PCR amplified the TCR beta CDR3 regions. A synthetic immune receptor repertoire was used to minimize amplification bias, and remaining bias was computationally removed after sequencing. In the source study's methods: Repertoire diversity was quantified as the Shannon entropy index using custom Python scripts. The unsorted, CD4+ and CD8+ repertoires were each analyzed separately, with the exception of combined analyses, where CD4+ and CD8+ sequences were merged in silico. A clone was considered expanded if an increase in frequency of at least 2-fold after treatment relative to C1D1 was found, and a pseudocount of 0.5 was applied to clones undetected at baseline. Clones with 0 or 1 copy at C1D1 were defined as singleton clones, while clones with 2 or more copies were defined as non-singleton clones. Clones expanded in unsorted samples were annotated as CD4+, CD8+ or unknown by matching protein sequences in sorted samples from the same patient. Wilcoxon tests were applied to paired samples to test diversity changes from C1D1 to C4D1. TCRdb mirrors the immuneACCESS table, restricted to in-frame sequences. Some clones are absent from its copies; in checked studies, under half trace to an unresolved V gene, and the reason for the others is unknown. That table is the source of V, J and clone size, and D and trimming were worked out from the DNA. The sample has 7,300 or so clones on record, roughly 77% of them singletons. About 35% of the sample lies in the top ten.

The clonotype comes from a human donor with classical Hodgkin lymphoma. Sample: CD8+ T cells from blood, taken before the fourth cycle of nivolumab. The rearranged chain carries TRBV13 and TRBJ2-7; the D gene is possibly TRBD1 or TRBD2, each agreeing over 5 bases. CDR3 region: CASSAGTVTYEQYF. DNA sequence: TGTGCCAGCAGCGCCGGGACGGTAACCTACGAGCAGTACTTC.